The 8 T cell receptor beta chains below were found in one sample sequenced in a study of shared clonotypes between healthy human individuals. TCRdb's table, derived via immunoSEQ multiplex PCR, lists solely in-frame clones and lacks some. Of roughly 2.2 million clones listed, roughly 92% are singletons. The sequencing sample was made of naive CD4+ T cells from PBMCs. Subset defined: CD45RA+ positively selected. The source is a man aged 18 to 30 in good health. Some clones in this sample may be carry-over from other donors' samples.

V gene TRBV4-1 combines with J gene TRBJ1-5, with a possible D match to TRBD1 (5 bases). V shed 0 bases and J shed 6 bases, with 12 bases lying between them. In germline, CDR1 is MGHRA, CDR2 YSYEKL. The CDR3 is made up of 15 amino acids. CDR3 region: CASSQDSGRGQPQHF. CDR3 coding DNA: TGCGCCAGCAGCCAAGATTCGGGGCGAGGTCAGCCCCAGCATTTT.

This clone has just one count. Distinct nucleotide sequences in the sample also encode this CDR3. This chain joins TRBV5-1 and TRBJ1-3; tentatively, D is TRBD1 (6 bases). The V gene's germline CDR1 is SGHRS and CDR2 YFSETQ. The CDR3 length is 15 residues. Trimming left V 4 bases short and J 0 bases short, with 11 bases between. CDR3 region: CASSLGQNSGNTIYF. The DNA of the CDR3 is TGCGCCAGCAGCCTCGGACAGAACTCTGGAAACACCATATATTTT.

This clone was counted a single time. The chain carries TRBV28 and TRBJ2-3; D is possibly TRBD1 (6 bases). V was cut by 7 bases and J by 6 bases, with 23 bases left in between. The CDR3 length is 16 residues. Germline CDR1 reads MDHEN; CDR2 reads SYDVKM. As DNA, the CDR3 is TGTGCCAGCACCCTTTACGGACGACAGGCGACGGATACGCAGTATTTT. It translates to CASTLYGRQATDTQYF. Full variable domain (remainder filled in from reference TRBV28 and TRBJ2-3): DVKVTQSSRYLVKRTGEKVFLECVQDMDHENMFWYRQDPGLGLRLIYFSYDVKMKEKGDIPEGYSVSREKKERFSLILESASTNQTSMYLCASTLYGRQATDTQYFGPGTRLTVL.

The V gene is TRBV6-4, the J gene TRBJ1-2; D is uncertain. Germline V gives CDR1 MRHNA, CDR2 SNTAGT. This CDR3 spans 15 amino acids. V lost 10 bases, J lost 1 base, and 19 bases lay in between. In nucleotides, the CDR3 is TGTGCCACCGTACTACACCGATCTTTTAACTATGGCTACACCTTC. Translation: CATVLHRSFNYGYTF.

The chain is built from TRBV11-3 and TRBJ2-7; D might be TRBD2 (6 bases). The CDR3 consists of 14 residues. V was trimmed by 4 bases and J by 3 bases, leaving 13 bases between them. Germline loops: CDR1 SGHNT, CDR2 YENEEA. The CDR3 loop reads CASSSTSSSYEQYF. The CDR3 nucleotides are TGTGCCAGCAGCTCCACTAGCAGTAGCTACGAGCAGTACTTC. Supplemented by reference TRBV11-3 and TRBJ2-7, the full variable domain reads EAGVVQSPRYKIIEKKQPVAFWCNPISGHNTLYWYLQNLGQGPELLIRYENEEAVDDSQLPKDRFSAERLKGVDSTLKIQPAELGDSAVYLCASSSTSSSYEQYFGPGTRLTVT.

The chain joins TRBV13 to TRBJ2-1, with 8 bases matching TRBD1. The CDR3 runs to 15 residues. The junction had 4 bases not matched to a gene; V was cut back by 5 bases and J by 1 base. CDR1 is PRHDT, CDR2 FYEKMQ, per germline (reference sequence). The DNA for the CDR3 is TGTGCCAGCAGCCGCCGGGACAGGTCCTACAATGAGCAGTTCTTC. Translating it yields CASSRRDRSYNEQFF.

CDR3 nucleotide sequence: TGTGCCAGCCGGGACAGGGGGCGGTCGGACACCGGGGAGCTGTTTTTT. The encoded protein is CASRDRGRSDTGELFF. The chain uses TRBV6-6 and TRBJ2-2; the match to TRBD1 covers 12 bases. CDR3 length: 16 amino acids. J gave up 3 bases and V 8 bases, and 7 bases lay outside the gene matches. Looked up from germline, CDR1 is MNHNY and CDR2 is SVGAGI (reference sequence).

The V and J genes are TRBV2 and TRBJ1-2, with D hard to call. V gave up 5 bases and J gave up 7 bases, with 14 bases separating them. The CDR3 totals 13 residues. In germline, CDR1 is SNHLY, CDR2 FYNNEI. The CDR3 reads CASSKDVISGYTF. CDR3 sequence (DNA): TGTGCCAGCAGTAAGGACGTAATTTCTGGCTACACCTTC.